The sequence of this TCR beta chain was determined in a study of OX40 agonist ivuxolimab in advanced cancers. The germline CDR1 and CDR2 sequences are SGDLS and YYNGEE. The germline V and J ends were trimmed by 4 bases and 6 bases, with 14 bases remaining between them. CDR3 length: 15 amino acids. Study-wide results and limits: The expanded peripheral T cells' antigen specificity was not determined. Among patients with partial responses at 0.1-3.0 mg/kg, clonal expansion was among the lowest.

At cycle 4 day 1, cycle 7 day 1, and baseline, blood was sampled. Details on this clone: Antigen unknown.

TCRdb's table, derived via immunoSEQ multiplex PCR, lists solely in-frame clones and lacks some. In the table there are around 50,000 clones, approximately 80% of which are singletons. The sample here was CD4+ or CD8+ T cells sorted from blood, taken in a trial of the OX40 agonist ivuxolimab. The chain recombines TRBV9 with TRBJ1-6; D is unclear. The receptor was isolated from an adult with an advanced solid tumor such as melanoma, head and neck, liver or kidney cancer. The CDR3, as DNA: TGTGCCAGCAGCAGGGAGAGCGGCCTTAATTCACCCCTCCACTTT. Its translation is CASSRESGLNSPLHF.